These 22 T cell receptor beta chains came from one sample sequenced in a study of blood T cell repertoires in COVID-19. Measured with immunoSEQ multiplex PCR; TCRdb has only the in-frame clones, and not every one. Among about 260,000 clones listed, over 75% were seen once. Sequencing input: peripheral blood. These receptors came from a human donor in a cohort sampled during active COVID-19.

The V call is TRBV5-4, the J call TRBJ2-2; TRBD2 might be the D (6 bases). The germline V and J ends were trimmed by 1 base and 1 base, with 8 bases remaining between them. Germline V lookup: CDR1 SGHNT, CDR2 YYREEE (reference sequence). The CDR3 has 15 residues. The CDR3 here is CASSLWEENTGELFF. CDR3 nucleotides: TGTGCCAGCAGCTTGTGGGAGGAGAACACCGGGGAGCTGTTTTTT.

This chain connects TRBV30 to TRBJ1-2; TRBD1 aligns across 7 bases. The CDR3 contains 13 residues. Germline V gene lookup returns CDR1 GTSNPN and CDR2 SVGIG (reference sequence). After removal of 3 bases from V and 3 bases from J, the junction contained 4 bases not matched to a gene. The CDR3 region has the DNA TGTGCCTGGAGATGGGACAGAGACTATGGCTACACCTTC. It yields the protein CAWRWDRDYGYTF.

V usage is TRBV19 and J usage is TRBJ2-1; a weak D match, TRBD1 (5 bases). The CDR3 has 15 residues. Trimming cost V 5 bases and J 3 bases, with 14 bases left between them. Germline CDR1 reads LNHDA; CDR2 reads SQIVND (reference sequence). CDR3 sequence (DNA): TGTGCCAGTAGTCCCCGTTTCAGGGTCTACAATGAGCAGTTCTTC. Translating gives CASSPRFRVYNEQFF.

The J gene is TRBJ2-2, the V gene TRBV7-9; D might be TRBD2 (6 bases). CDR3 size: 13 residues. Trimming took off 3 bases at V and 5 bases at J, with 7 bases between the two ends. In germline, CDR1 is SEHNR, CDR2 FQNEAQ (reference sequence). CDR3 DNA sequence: TGTGCCAGCAGCTTCGGAGGGACCGGGGAGCTGTTTTTT. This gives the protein CASSFGGTGELFF.

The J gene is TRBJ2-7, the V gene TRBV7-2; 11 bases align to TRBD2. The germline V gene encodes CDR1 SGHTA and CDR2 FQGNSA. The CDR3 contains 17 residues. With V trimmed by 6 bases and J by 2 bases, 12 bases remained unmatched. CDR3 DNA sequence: TGTGCCAGCAGTTGGGGGGGAGGGACTAGCGGAGCCTACGAGCAGTACTTC. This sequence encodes CASSWGGGTSGAYEQYF.

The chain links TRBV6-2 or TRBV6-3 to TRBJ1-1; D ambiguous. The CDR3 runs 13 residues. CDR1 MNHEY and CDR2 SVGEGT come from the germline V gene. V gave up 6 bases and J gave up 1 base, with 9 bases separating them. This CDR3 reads CASSLTPNTEAFF. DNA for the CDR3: TGTGCCAGCAGCCTGACACCGAACACTGAAGCTTTCTTT.

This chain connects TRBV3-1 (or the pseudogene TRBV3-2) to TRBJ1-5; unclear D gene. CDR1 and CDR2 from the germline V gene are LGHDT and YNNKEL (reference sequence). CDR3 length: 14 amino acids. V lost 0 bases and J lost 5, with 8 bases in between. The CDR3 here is CASSQDPGDQPQHF. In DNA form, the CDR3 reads TGTGCCAGCAGCCAAGATCCGGGTGATCAGCCCCAGCATTTT.

The CDR3 coding sequence is TGTGCCAGCAGCCCTCAAGGGGGGGGTAGCTCCTACGAGCAGTACTTC. Translation gives CASSPQGGGSSYEQYF. This chain connects TRBV7-2 to TRBJ2-7; maybe TRBD2 (7 bases). The CDR3 runs 16 residues. Germline V gene sequence: CDR1 SGHTA, CDR2 FQGNSA. The V gene lost 5 bases and the J gene lost 0 bases, with 17 bases spanning the gap.

CDR3 in DNA: TGTGCCAGCTCACCACAGGGGGCTGCTGAAGCTTTCTTT. It specifies CASSPQGAAEAFF. This rearrangement joins TRBV18 to TRBJ1-1, with 7 bases fitting TRBD1. The ends lost 1 base at V and 6 bases at J; junction bases unmatched: 2. Per the germline V gene, CDR1 is KGHSH and CDR2 is LQKENI. The length of the CDR3 is 13 residues.

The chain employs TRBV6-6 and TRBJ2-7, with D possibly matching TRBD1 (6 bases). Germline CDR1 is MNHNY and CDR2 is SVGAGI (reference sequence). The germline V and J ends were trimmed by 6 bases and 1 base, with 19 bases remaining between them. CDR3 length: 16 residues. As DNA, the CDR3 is TGTGCCAGCAGAAACTCCCGCAGGGGTGGTTCCTACGAGCAGTACTTC. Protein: CASRNSRRGGSYEQYF.

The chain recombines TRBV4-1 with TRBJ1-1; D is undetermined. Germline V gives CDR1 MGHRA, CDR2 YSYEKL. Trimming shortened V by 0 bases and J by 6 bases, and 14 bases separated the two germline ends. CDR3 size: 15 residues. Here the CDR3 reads CASSQDLRGLPEAFF. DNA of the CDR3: TGCGCCAGCAGCCAAGATCTGCGAGGGTTGCCTGAAGCTTTCTTT.

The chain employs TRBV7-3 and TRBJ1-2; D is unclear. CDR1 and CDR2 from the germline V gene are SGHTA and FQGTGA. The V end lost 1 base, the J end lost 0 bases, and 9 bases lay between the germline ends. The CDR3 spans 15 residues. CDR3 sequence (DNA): TGTGCCAGCAGCTTAAATCCAACAGCTAACTATGGCTACACCTTC. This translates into CASSLNPTANYGYTF.

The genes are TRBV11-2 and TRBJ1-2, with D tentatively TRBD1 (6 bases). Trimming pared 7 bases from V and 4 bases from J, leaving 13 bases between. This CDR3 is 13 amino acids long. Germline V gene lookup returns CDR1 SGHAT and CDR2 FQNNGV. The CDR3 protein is CASTQSGVYGYTF. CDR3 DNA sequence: TGTGCCAGCACCCAGTCAGGGGTCTATGGCTACACCTTC.

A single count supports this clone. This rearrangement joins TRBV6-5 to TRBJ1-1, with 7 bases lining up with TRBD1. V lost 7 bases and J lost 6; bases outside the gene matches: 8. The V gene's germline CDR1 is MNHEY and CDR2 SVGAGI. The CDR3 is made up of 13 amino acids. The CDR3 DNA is TGTGCCAGCATACAGGGGTTTGGCGCTGAAGCTTTCTTT. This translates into CASIQGFGAEAFF.

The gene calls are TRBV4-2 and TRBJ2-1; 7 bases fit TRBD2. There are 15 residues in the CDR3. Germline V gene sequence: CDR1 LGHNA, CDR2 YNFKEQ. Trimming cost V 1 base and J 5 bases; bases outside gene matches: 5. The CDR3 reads CASSQVPSGHNEQFF. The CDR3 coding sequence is TGTGCCAGCAGCCAAGTTCCTAGCGGCCACAATGAGCAGTTCTTC.

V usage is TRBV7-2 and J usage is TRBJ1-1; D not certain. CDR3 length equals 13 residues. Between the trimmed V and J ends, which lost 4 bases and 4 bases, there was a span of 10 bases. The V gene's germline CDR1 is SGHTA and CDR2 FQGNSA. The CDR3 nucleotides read TGTGCCAGCAGCTATGGGGAGGCCACTGAAGCTTTCTTT. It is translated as CASSYGEATEAFF.

CDR3 region: CASTDLHSGANVLTF. The CDR3 nucleotides are TGCGCCAGCACAGATCTCCACTCTGGGGCCAACGTCCTGACTTTC. This chain links TRBV5-1 with TRBJ2-6; no clear D gene. From germline, CDR1 is SGHRS and CDR2 YFSETQ. V was pared by 6 bases and J by 0 bases, with 10 bases between. The length of the CDR3 is 15 residues.

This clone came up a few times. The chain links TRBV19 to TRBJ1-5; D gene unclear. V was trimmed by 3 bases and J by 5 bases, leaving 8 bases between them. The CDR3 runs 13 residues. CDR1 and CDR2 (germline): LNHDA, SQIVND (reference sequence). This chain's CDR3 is CASSITQDQPQHF. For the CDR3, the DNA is TGTGCCAGTAGTATCACTCAGGATCAGCCCCAGCATTTT.

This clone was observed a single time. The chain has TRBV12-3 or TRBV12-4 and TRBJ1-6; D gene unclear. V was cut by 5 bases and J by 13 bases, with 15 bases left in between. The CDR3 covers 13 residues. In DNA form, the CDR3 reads TGTGCCAGCAGTCCACCGGTACCCGGGCCCCTCCACTTT. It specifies CASSPPVPGPLHF.

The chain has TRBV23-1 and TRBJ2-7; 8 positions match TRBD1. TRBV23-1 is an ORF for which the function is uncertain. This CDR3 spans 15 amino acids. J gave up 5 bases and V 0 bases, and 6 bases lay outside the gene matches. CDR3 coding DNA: TGCGCCAGCAGTCAATCGGGGACAGGACCTAACGAGCAGTACTTC. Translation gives CASSQSGTGPNEQYF.

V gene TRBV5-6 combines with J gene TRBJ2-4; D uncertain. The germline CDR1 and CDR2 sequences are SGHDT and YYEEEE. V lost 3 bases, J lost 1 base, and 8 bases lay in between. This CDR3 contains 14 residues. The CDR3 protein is CASSWASAKNIQYF. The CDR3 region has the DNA TGTGCCAGCAGCTGGGCGAGTGCCAAAAACATTCAGTACTTC.

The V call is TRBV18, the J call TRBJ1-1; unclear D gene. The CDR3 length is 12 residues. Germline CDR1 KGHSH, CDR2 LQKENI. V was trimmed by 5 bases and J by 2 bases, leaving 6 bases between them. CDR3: CASSVYNTEAFF. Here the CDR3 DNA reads TGTGCCAGCTCAGTTTATAACACTGAAGCTTTCTTT.